This TCR beta chain was captured in a study of identical twins. Findings and limits, study-wide: Part of the zero-insertion signal could reflect confounding by invariant MAIT and iNKT cells. Sequences that were beta out-of-frame showed weaker excess twin sharing. Alpha sequences that were out-of-frame and twin-shared showed an excess of low generation probability.

Unique molecular identifiers were in the cDNA, with template-switch universal primer binding. TCRdb reprocessed the 5' RACE reads via MiXCR and lists one record per CDR3 protein. Of approximately 690,000 distinct CDR3 sequences listed, 5.5% to 6.5% are singletons. The CDR3 is made up of 13 amino acids. V shed 3 bases, J shed 5 bases, and the junction held 3 bases outside the gene matches. Germline lookup yields CDR1 DFQATT and CDR2 SNEGSKA (reference sequence). In its sample, this clonotype was seen many times. The antigen is unknown. Sequencing was done on a sample of naive T cells sorted from blood. The clonotype comes from a man aged 18 to 30 in good health. V gene TRBV20-1 combines with J gene TRBJ2-3, with 9 bases identical to TRBD1. The CDR3 sequence: CSASPGQGDTQYF. CDR3 bases: TGCAGTGCTAGCCCGGGACAGGGAGATACGCAGTATTTT.